What follows is one T cell receptor beta chain and its context. What it binds is unknown. 5'RACE, which relied on constant-segment primers, yielded TCR alpha and TCR beta cDNA libraries carrying sample barcodes and UMIs. MiXCR was run by TCRdb on the 5' RACE reads, yielding one entry per CDR3 protein. Of about 430,000 distinct CDR3 sequences listed, 20% to 25% are singletons. The data were taken from a study of T-cell memory formation after mild COVID-19. Whole-study findings and limits: There were some responding clones in pre-infection memory, which suggested that cross-reactive memory had joined. Clones contracting day 15 to 85 were balanced CD4/CD8; later expanders leaned CD4+. Second-wave clones peaking on day 37 lacked confirmed SARS-CoV-2 specificity.

Losses at the gene ends were 5 bases for V and 6 bases for J; bases not matched to a gene: 12. The CDR3 has 16 amino acids. Germline V gives CDR1 SGHAT, CDR2 FQDESV (reference sequence). The V call is TRBV11-1, the J call TRBJ2-1; 8 bases agree with TRBD2. The TCR sequence derives from an adult woman who had mild COVID-19 (a few samples of this study predate the infection). Cell type and time point are not known. The material sequenced was PBMCs or a T cell subset sorted from them (not recorded which). The CDR3 nucleotides are TGTGCCAGCAGCCTAGTTAGCGGGGTACTAATCAATGAGCAGTTCTTC. It is translated as CASSLVSGVLINEQFF.